This T cell receptor (beta chain) was captured in a study of T cell responses to AZD1222 COVID-19 vaccine. At the level of the study: Samples with a second dose at about 4 or about 12 weeks were pooled together.

Clones were sequenced by immunoSEQ multiplex PCR, and TCRdb holds only the in-frame ones, with some missing. The table records 45,000 to 55,000 clones, about 81% of them present only once. The CDR3 length is 16 residues. V lost 3 bases, J lost 4 bases, and 10 bases stayed unmatched. Germline values: CDR1 SQVTM, CDR2 ANQGSEA. The material sequenced was peripheral blood, taken on day 0 of AZD1222 vaccination. The V call is TRBV29-1, the J call TRBJ1-3; 9 nucleotides agree with TRBD1. The TCR comes from an adult in good health. Here the CDR3 DNA reads TGCAGCGTTGATGAAACCGGGACAGGGCAAGGAAACACCATATATTTT. This gives the protein CSVDETGTGQGNTIYF.